This TCR beta chain was identified in a study of blood T cell repertoires in COVID-19 (dated by TCRdb to 2019 to 2021). With regard to the full study: The collaborator samples originated in the United States, Italy and Spain and spanned the acute and convalescent phases of COVID-19. The material from the prospective study consisted of cDNA or gDNA derived from T cells, B-cell-depleted T cells, or PBMCs. Subjects who had been exposed to COVID-19, were actively infected with it, or had recovered from it provided the deeply sampled blood TCRbeta repertoires that made up the dataset. The repertoires were released in a freely available public database intended as a resource for research on the immune response to SARS-CoV-2. The samples were drawn from two sources: the first 160 participants of the ongoing ImmuneRACE study, and 1,000 to 1,500 subjects contributed by 6 global collaborators. Nearly every sample came with metadata listing a de-identified subject ID, COVID-19 status, age in years and sex. Where available, HLA class I and class II types were obtained from metadata supplied by the sample provider rather than from assay-based typing.

TCRbeta CDR3 regions were amplified from genomic DNA using the immunoSEQ Assay, a bias-controlled multiplex PCR. The study's own analysis went as follows. Within the assay, amplification of reference gene primers was used to estimate how many nucleated cells each sample contained. Sequence reads were collapsed and filtered to measure the absolute abundance of every unique TCRbeta CDR3 rearrangement. Productive Simpson clonality was computed per sample as the square root of Simpson's diversity index over productive rearrangements. Sourced from immuneACCESS, this table was stored by TCRdb with only in-frame sequences that have V and J called. A share of the clones is absent; for the studies checked, an unresolved V gene accounts for under half, and the remainder has no known explanation. D and trimming come from the DNA, and the V and J calls and clone size come from that table. This sample has 350,000 to 450,000 clones in its table, and about 90% of those were observed once. The ten largest make up 1.7% of the sample.

Broader findings and caveats from the paper: The amount of clinical and demographic metadata varied by source and participant and was provided uncurated.

Details on this clone: There is no known antigen for this receptor. No quality values exist for individual bases; no much larger clone is one base distant.

Participants in the prospective study were enrolled through a virtual design, were aged roughly 18 to 100 years, and lived in 20 to 30 United States geographic areas. Cohort assignment in the prospective study relied on participant-reported clinical history from a screening survey and a study questionnaire. ImmuneRACE Cohort 3 recovered participants were defined by two consecutive negative NP/OP PCR tests, healthcare professional clearance, or symptom resolution. Each participant in the prospective study had whole blood, serum and a nasopharyngeal or oropharyngeal swab collected by mobile phlebotomists. Participants in the prospective study had the option to provide additional blood draws and questionnaires over a roughly 2-month period. Blood samples from the prospective study were shipped frozen or at room temperature prior to DNA extraction. CDR1 and CDR2, looked up from the germline V gene, are SGHRS and YFSETQ. Trimming takes 4 bases from V and 0 bases from J, and the germline ends sit 13 bases apart. Including the terminal cysteine and phenylalanine, the CDR3 comprises 16 residues. Solely the CDR3 DNA is kept, with 48 bases framed from the first base.

The chain is made from TRBV5-1 and TRBJ1-4; there is no confident call for the D gene. Sequenced material: PBMCs or T cells enriched from blood (not recorded which). This sequence was found in a woman aged 30 to 39 who had recovered from COVID-19. The CDR3: CASSPFGGATNEKLFF. The bases read TGCGCCAGCAGCCCATTCGGAGGAGCAACTAATGAAAAACTGTTTTTT.